Sequencing of this TCR beta chain was carried out in a study of sequential checkpoint blockade in melanoma. As for the study in general: Patients were randomized 1:1 to nivolumab-then-ipilimumab or ipilimumab-then-nivolumab first-line.

Treatment specified: randomized to nivolumab then ipilimumab (arm A) or the reverse (arm B). The CDR3 loop spans 16 amino acids. TCRdb's copy holds only in-frame clones and misses some; the assay was immunoSEQ multiplex PCR. The profile shows 15,000 to 20,000 clones, roughly 80% of them singletons. This sequence was found in a human donor with melanoma. The sample consisted of CD8+ T cells sorted from blood (inferred from file names), taken from a patient given nivolumab and ipilimumab in sequence. The chain links TRBV21-1 to TRBJ2-3; the table gives TRBD2 as D, unverified against the DNA. TRBV21-1 is termed a pseudogene. CDR3 in amino acids: CASSSRTSGGLDTQYF. DNA of the CDR3: TGTGCCAGCAGCTCCCGGACTAGCGGGGGTTTAGATACGCAGTATTTT.